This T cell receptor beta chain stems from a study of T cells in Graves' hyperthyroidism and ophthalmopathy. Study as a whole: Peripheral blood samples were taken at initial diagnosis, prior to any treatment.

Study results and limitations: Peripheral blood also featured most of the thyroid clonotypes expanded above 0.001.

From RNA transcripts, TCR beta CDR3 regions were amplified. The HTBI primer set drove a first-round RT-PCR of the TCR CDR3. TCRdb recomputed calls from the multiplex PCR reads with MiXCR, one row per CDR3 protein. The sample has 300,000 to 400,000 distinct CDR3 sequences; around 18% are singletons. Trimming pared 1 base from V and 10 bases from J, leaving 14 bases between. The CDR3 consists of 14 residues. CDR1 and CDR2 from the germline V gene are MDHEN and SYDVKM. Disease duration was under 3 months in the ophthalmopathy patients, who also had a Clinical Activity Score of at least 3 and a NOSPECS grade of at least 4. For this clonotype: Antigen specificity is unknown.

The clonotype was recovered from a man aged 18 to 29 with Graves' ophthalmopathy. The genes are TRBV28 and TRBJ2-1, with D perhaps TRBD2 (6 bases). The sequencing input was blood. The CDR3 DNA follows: TGTGCCAGCAGTTTATTCGCGGGGCTAGAGGAGCAGTTCTTC. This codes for CASSLFAGLEEQFF.